Only a few counts were recorded for the clone carrying this T cell receptor beta chain. This sample is drawn from a study of early T cells in non-severe SARS-CoV-2 infection. TCRdb reprocessed the 5' RACE reads with MiXCR, giving one entry per CDR3 protein. The sample holds around 53,000 distinct CDR3 sequences, approximately 8.1% seen once. The length of the CDR3 is 14 residues. V dropped 6 bases and J dropped 3 bases, with 15 bases sitting between them. Germline V gene lookup returns CDR1 SGHNT and CDR2 YYREEE (reference sequence). This receptor was obtained from an adult who was a healthcare worker with PCR-confirmed SARS-CoV-2 infection or an uninfected control (not recorded which). The sequencing sample was made of whole blood. The rearrangement joins TRBV5-4 to TRBJ1-1; D not certain. For the CDR3, the DNA is TGTGCCAGCACCCGCGGGAAGGGAGACACTGAAGCTTTCTTT. Protein sequence: CASTRGKGDTEAFF.